These 13 T cell receptor beta chains were sequenced from one sample in a study of regulatory T cells in long-lasting Graves disease. Time point denoted: persistent/refractory GD, antithyroid drugs over 5 years with positive TRAb. PBMC-extracted RNA yielded the TCR library. To make TCR beta libraries, researchers used iRepertoire HTBI primers and Arm-PCR of CDR3 regions. TCRdb recomputed calls from the multiplex PCR reads with MiXCR, one row per CDR3 protein. The profile covers 400,000 to 600,000 distinct CDR3 sequences, with about 22% appearing a single time and 6.5% to 9% taken by the ten largest. Sequences were derived from peripheral blood mononuclear cells (PBMCs), sampled when the disease was refractory, from a patient treated with antithyroid drugs. Every receptor here comes from a female donor with Graves disease.

This clonotype has a handful of counts. The chain uses TRBV7-8 and TRBJ2-3, with 8 bases matching TRBD2. The length of the CDR3 is 14 residues. Per the germline V gene, CDR1 is SGHVS and CDR2 is FQNEAQ. V trimming: 5 bases; J trimming: 8 bases; junction bases outside the gene matches: 9. The CDR3 DNA follows: TGTGCCAGCAGCCTCCCCCTCAGCGGGGGTACGCAGTATTTT. It translates to CASSLPLSGGTQYF.

In its sample, this clonotype was seen many times. The chain recombines TRBV11-2 with TRBJ1-1; D remains ambiguous. This CDR3 contains 12 residues. V lost 2 bases to trimming and J lost 11 bases, with 12 bases between them. Looked up from germline, CDR1 is SGHAT and CDR2 is FQNNGV. CDR3 in amino acids: CASSLPGYGAFF. The CDR3 bases are TGTGCCAGCAGCTTACCGGGCTATGGGGCTTTCTTT.

In its sample, this clonotype was seen many times. The CDR3 region is CASRMYSNQPQHF. The CDR3 bases are TGTGCCAGCAGAATGTATAGCAATCAGCCCCAGCATTTT. The chain uses TRBV6-1 and TRBJ1-5, with D uncertain. This CDR3 region has 13 residues. V lost 6 bases and J lost 0, with 6 bases in between. Germline CDR1 reads MNHNS; CDR2 reads SASEGT.

This clonotype has at least ten counts. CDR3 nucleotide sequence: TGCGGCCTACAGGAGGACTATGGCTACACCTTC. It yields the protein CGLQEDYGYTF. The chain recombines TRBV29-1 with TRBJ1-2, with a tentative D call TRBD1 (5 bases). The germline V gene has CDR1 SQVTM and CDR2 ANQGSEA. The CDR3 consists of 11 residues.

In this sample, this clonotype turned up many times. The chain employs TRBV12-3 or TRBV12-4 and TRBJ1-6, with D possibly TRBD1 on 6 matching bases. This CDR3 contains 15 residues. Trimming cost V 4 bases and J 4 bases, with 11 bases left between them. The CDR3 DNA reads as TGTGCCAGCAGTTCGCGGACAGATTATAATTCACCCCTCCACTTT. Translation: CASSSRTDYNSPLHF.

Notes on this clonotype: A single base separates this from a much larger clone, so it may be a read error. The chain carries TRBV12-3 or TRBV12-4 and TRBJ1-1; 7 bases align to TRBD1. CDR3 size: 14 residues. DNA of the CDR3: TGTGCCGGCAGTTCCGAGACAGCCAGGGGGGAAGCTTTCTTT. Translating gives CAGSSETARGEAFF.

The chain couples TRBV7-8 to TRBJ1-2; the D is unclear. In germline, CDR1 is SGHVS, CDR2 FQNEAQ. This CDR3 contains 16 residues. V lost 5 bases and J lost 6, with 22 bases in between. The CDR3 DNA follows: TGTGCCAGCAGCCCAGCCCGATTGACCCCCTCCCATGGCTACACCTTC. Protein sequence: CASSPARLTPSHGYTF.

This clonotype was seen only a few times. V usage is TRBV7-2 and J usage is TRBJ1-2, with D possibly matching TRBD1 (6 bases). The CDR3 consists of 16 residues. Germline CDR1 and CDR2: SGHTA and FQGNSA. Trimming removed 2 bases at V and 4 bases at J, with 17 bases between. This CDR3 reads CASSLKAAGAPYGYTF. CDR3 DNA: TGTGCCAGCAGCTTAAAAGCAGCGGGGGCTCCCTATGGCTACACCTTC.

This chain uses TRBV5-1 with TRBJ2-1; TRBD1 aligns across 9 bases. The V segment lost 8 bases and the J segment 6 bases; nucleotides outside the gene matches: 9. This CDR3 contains 14 residues. Germline CDR1 and CDR2: SGHRS and YFSETQ. Written as DNA, the CDR3 is TGCGCCAGGGGGGGGACAGGGCGAGTCAATGAGCAGTTCTTC. Residues: CARGGTGRVNEQFF.

This clonotype came up a few times. The chain employs TRBV30 and TRBJ2-2; D may correspond to TRBD1 or TRBD2 (5 bases each). The CDR3 is made up of 13 amino acids. Germline CDR1 GTSNPN, CDR2 SVGIG (reference sequence). V lost 1 base and J 4 bases, leaving 7 bases between the germline ends. The DNA of the CDR3 is TGTGCCTGGAGTGAAGGGACCACCGGGGAGCTGTTTTTT. Protein product: CAWSEGTTGELFF.

V gene TRBV10-1 combines with J gene TRBJ2-3; TRBD2 matches 13 bases. Germline V lookup: CDR1 WNHNN, CDR2 SYGVQD (reference sequence). The length of the CDR3 is 16 residues. Germline trimming cut 0 bases from V and 3 bases from J; bases unmatched to any gene: 0. CDR3 coding DNA: TGCGCCAGCAGTGAGTCGACTAGCGGGGGGACAGATACGCAGTATTTT. Amino acid sequence: CASSESTSGGTDTQYF.

This clonotype was observed at least ten times. The chain joins TRBV11-3 to TRBJ1-1; D ambiguous. In germline, CDR1 is SGHNT, CDR2 YENEEA. The germline V and J ends were trimmed by 5 bases and 0 bases, with 13 bases remaining between them. The CDR3 loop spans 15 amino acids. The CDR3 here is CASSLPTGLNTEAFF. The CDR3 bases are TGTGCCAGCAGCCTCCCGACCGGGTTGAACACTGAAGCTTTCTTT.

Comments on this clonotype: With a much larger clone just one base away, this may be a read error. V and J are TRBV20-1 and TRBJ1-5, with D possibly matching TRBD1 (5 bases). Germline assignment: CDR1 DFQATT and CDR2 SNEGSKA (reference sequence). Trimming removed 5 bases from V and 5 bases from J, with 16 bases in between. The CDR3 sequence is 14 residues long. The CDR3 spells CSALPVIGDQPQHF. The CDR3, as DNA: TGCAGTGCTCTACCCGTTATAGGGGATCAGCCCCAGCATTTT.